The T cell receptor beta chain under discussion was sequenced for a study of blood T cell repertoires in COVID-19. About the study: Sample material is recorded as cDNA or gDNA derived from T cells, B-cell-depleted T cells, or PBMCs.

Trimming took 5 bases from V and 0 from J, leaving 11 bases between them. The CDR3 is made up of 14 amino acids. Germline V gene lookup returns CDR1 LNHDA and CDR2 SQIVND (reference sequence). TCRdb's copy holds only in-frame clones and misses some; the assay was immunoSEQ multiplex PCR. There are about 82,000 clones in the sample; roughly 78% occur only once, and roughly 38% lies in the top ten. Enrollment of patients from Seattle took place during active infection, with longitudinal follow-up. The TCR sequence derives from a man between 60 and 70 years old with COVID-19, enrolled during active disease. This chain links TRBV19 with TRBJ2-7; D remains ambiguous. Material for sequencing was peripheral blood. The CDR3 loop reads CASSDEASSYEQYF. DNA of the CDR3: TGTGCCAGTAGTGACGAAGCGAGCTCCTACGAGCAGTACTTC.